These T cell receptor beta chains were read from a single sample in a study of T cells after yellow fever vaccination. TCRdb fed the 5' RACE reads into MiXCR, producing one record per CDR3 protein. The table has approximately 120,000 distinct CDR3 sequences, more than 6% seen once; the top ten hold 2.5%. The sequencing used CD4+ T cells sorted from PBMCs, collected less than 11 days after the first yellow fever vaccination. These receptor sequences come from a young man who received the YFV17D yellow fever vaccine. Both conserved end residues are trimmed from each CDR3. Some rows mark clone size as missing; the rest say once, few, many or name a class of expanded clone.

many | TRBJ2-5 | TRBV5-1 | ASSLVGQNQETQY
many | TRBJ1-6 | TRBV10-2 | ASSQGNSPLH
many | TRBJ2-2 | TRBV5-4 | ASSTGGQGKTGELF
. | TRBJ2-2 | TRBV7-8 | ASSLGAGTSSTGELF
many | TRBJ2-2 | TRBV24-1 | ATSDSGWLRNTGELF
many | TRBJ1-2 | TRBV5-1 | ASSPGLPGDYGYT
. | TRBJ2-7 | TRBV5-6 | ASSRQVRDEQY
many | TRBJ2-1 | TRBV20-1 | SAHREGRNNEQF
many | TRBJ2-1 | TRBV7-9 | ASSLDSEQF
many | TRBJ2-7 | TRBV11-2 | ASSPRIGDYEQY
once | TRBJ2-2 | TRBV29-1 | SVSGVLITGELF
many | TRBJ1-5 | TRBV5-6 | ASSRGTRQDQPQH
many | TRBJ1-2 | TRBV24-1 | ATSDPGQGDGGYT
many | TRBJ2-3 | TRBV11-2 | ASSLNRVTDTQY
few | TRBJ1-2 | TRBV10-3 | AIAIRVDGGYT
many | TRBJ1-5 | TRBV7-2 | ASSLVGGVGQPQH
many | TRBJ2-3 | TRBV4-2 | ASSQVNGGAGTDTQY